A selection of T cell receptor beta chains follows, all from one sample in a study of metastatic and nonmetastatic thyroid tumors. From the PCR reads, TCRdb re-called clones with MiXCR. The sample contains tens of thousands of clones, around 16% of which appear only once. Sequencing was carried out using tumor tissue. The source is a female donor with papillary thyroid cancer or a benign thyroid nodule (not recorded which). Some clones in this sample may be carry-over from other donors' samples. CDR3s include the opening cysteine and the closing phenylalanine or tryptophan. Rows give clone size only sometimes, using once, few, many, or a class for an expanded clone.

v_call	clone_size	j_call	cdr3_aa
TRBV27	many	TRBJ2-7	CASRSLGLETYEQYF
TRBV18	medium-sized	TRBJ1-4	CASSPNRGATNEKLFF
TRBV16	medium-sized	TRBJ1-2	CASSQGTNYGYTF
TRBV28	many	TRBJ2-1	CASSRSRYLYNEQFF
TRBV5-4	many	TRBJ2-7	CASSLSGRADEQYF
TRBV5-1	many	TRBJ2-2	CASSPKQVSNTGELFF
TRBV6-4	many	TRBJ1-2	CASNPRWRGRLRRNYGYTF
TRBV27	many	TRBJ2-3	CASSSGGNTQYF
TRBV6-4	few	TRBJ2-7	CASSDGGQGLDEQYF
TRBV4-1	many	TRBJ1-2	CASSRGVGGQANYGYTF
TRBV6-1	.	TRBJ2-2	CASCGKLTGTTGELFF
TRBV5-6	once	TRBJ2-3	CASSPWGSKTDTQYF
TRBV29-1	many	TRBJ2-1	CSVDASASYNEQFF
TRBV6-1	many	TRBJ1-1	CASSGRRLNTEAFF
TRBV11-2	many	TRBJ2-3	CASSLDLVGTDTQYF
TRBV28	.	TRBJ2-7	CASSFSGHVFEQYF
TRBV20-1	.	TRBJ2-7	CSARDPLRGCGVYEQYF
TRBV5-1	many	TRBJ1-2	CASSLGSGGANYGYTF
TRBV7-9	many	TRBJ2-5	CASTRTGIQETQYF
TRBV12-3/TRBV12-4	many	TRBJ2-2	CASSTRVLAGGLGELFF
TRBV6-1	many	TRBJ1-4	CATDHASEGESEKLFF
TRBV2	many	TRBJ2-5	CASSLDTAGTQYF
TRBV6-2/TRBV6-3	.	TRBJ2-3	CASRTVTDTQYF
TRBV6-4	many	TRBJ2-2	CASSDLGQPGELFF
TRBV7-9	many	TRBJ1-5	CASSPEGGNQPQHF
TRBV7-2	many	TRBJ2-6	CASSLAHRTGADSGANVLTF
TRBV24-1	many	TRBJ1-2	CATSDLRDRDGYTF
TRBV11-3	many	TRBJ2-1	CASSFDPTGGSYNEQFF
TRBV5-1	few	TRBJ2-7	CASISWTVQFSEQYF
TRBV20-1	many	TRBJ1-1	CSARRQYGTEAFF
TRBV21-1	.	TRBJ2-3	CASRTPGWTYEGTDTQYF
TRBV11-2	many	TRBJ2-1	CASSLNQADMYNEQFF
TRBV28	many	TRBJ2-3	CASRSPGLASTDTQYF
TRBV11-3	many	TRBJ1-3	CASSLVGVHGNTIYF
TRBV19	many	TRBJ1-5	CASSGQGGGQPQHF
TRBV7-9	many	TRBJ1-1	CASSLVGRGVEAFF
TRBV6-2/TRBV6-3	.	TRBJ2-7	CASSYAGPPYEQYF
TRBV20-1	many	TRBJ2-1	CSAPEVASYNEQFF
TRBV29-1	many	TRBJ2-7	CSVDKGAGEQYF
TRBV10-3	many	TRBJ2-1	CATSSLAGGYNEQFF
TRBV20-1	many	TRBJ1-5	CSASLRNQPQHF
TRBV9	many	TRBJ1-2	CASTLRGFNYGYTF
TRBV9	many	TRBJ1-6	CASSPGYNSPLHF
TRBV28	few	TRBJ2-7	CASSSPSSGEQYF
TRBV5-8	many	TRBJ2-1	CASSFYSYNEQFF
TRBV4-2	medium-sized	TRBJ1-5	CASSQDSRGNQPQHF
TRBV5-1	many	TRBJ2-1	CASSLAGDAYNEQFF
TRBV5-1	.	TRBJ1-4	CASSQEAGRSREKLFF
TRBV6-5	.	TRBJ1-2	CASSYSGTGVIHGYTF
TRBV2	many	TRBJ2-1	CASSGRVQSSYNEQFF
TRBV5-5	many	TRBJ2-7	CASTYDRYEQYF
TRBV7-2	many	TRBJ2-7	CASSSTGGYEQYF
TRBV30	.	TRBJ1-5	CAWSVYRTGINQPQHF